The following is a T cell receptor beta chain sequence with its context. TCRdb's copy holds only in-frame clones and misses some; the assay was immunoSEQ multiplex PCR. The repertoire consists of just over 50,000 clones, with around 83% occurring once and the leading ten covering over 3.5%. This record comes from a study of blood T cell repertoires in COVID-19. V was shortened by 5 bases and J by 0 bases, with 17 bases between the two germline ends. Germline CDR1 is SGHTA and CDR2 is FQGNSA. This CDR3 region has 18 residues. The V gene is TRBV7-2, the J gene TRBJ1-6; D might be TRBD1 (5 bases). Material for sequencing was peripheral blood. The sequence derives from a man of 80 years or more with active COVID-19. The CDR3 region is CASSPLGALSSYNSPLHF. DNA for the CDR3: TGTGCCAGCAGCCCCCTAGGGGCCTTGAGCTCCTATAATTCACCCCTCCACTTT.